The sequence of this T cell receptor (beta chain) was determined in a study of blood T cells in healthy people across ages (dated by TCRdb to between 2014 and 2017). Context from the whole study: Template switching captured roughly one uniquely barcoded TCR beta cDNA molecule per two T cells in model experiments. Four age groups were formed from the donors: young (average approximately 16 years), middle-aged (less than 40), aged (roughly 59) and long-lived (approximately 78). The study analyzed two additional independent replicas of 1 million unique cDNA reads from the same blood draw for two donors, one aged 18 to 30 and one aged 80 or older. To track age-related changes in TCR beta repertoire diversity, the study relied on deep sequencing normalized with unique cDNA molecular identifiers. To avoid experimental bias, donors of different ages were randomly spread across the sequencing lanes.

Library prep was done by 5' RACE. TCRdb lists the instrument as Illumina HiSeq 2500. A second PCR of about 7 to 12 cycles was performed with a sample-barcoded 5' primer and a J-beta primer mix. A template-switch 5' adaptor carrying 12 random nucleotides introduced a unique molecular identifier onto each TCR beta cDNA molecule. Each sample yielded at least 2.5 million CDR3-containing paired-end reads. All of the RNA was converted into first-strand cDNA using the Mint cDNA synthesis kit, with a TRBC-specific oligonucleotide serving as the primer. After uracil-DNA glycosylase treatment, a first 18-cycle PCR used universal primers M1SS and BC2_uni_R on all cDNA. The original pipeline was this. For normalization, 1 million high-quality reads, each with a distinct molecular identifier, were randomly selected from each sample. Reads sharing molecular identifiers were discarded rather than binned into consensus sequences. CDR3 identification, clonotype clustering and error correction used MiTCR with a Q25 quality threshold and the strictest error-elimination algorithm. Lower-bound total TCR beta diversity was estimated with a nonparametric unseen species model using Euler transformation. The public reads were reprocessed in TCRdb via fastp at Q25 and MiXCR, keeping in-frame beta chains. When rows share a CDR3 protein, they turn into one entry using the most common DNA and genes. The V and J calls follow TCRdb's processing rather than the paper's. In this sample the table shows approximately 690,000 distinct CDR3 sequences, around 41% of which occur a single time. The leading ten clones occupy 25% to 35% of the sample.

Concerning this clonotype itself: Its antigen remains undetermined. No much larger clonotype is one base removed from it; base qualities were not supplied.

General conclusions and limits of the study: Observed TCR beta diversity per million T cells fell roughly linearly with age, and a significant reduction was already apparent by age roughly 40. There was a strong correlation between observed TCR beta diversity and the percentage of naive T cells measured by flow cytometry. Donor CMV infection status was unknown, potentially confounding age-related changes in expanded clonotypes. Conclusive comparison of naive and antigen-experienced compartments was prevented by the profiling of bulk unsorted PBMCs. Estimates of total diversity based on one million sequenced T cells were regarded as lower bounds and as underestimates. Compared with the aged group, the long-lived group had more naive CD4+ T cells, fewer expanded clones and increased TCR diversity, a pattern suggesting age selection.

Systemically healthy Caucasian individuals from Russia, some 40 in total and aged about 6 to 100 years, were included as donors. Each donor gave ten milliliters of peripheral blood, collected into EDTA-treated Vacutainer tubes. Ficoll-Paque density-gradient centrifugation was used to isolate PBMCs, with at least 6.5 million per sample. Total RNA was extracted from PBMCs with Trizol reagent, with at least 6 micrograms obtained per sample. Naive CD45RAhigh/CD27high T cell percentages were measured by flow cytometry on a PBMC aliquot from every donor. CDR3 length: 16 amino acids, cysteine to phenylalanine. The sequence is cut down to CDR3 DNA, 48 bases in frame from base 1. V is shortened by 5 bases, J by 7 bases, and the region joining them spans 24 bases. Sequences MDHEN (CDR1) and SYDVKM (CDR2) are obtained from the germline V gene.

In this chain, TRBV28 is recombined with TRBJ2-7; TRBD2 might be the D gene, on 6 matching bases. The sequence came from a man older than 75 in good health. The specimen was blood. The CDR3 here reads CASSTRSGRSYNEQYF. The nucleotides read TGTGCCAGCAGTACTAGGAGCGGGCGTTCCTACAATGAGCAGTACTTC.